The 18 T cell receptor beta chains listed next were all sequenced from one sample in a study of beta chain features in type 1 diabetes. The investigators reverse transcribed all of the isolated RNA, so they sequenced expressed TCRB transcripts. Some clones are missing from TCRdb's copy, which holds only in-frame ones; the method was immunoSEQ multiplex PCR. The table lists under 250,000 clones, around 14% of them singletons. Sequencing was done on a sample of naive CD4+ T cells from blood. The receptors originated from a woman in her forties in good health.

This rearrangement joins TRBV7-2 to TRBJ1-2; weak D call: TRBD1 (6 bases). In germline, CDR1 is SGHTA, CDR2 FQGNSA. V lost 5 bases and J lost 3, with 13 bases in between. CDR3 length: 14 amino acids. The CDR3 DNA reads TGTGCCAGCAGCAGGGACACAAACTACTATGGCTACACCTTC. Translating it yields CASSRDTNYYGYTF.

This clone turned up a few times. This sequence joins TRBV4-1 and TRBJ1-6; 12 bases align to TRBD1. Germline values: CDR1 MGHRA, CDR2 YSYEKL. V was clipped by 0 bases and J by 7 bases; unmatched bases: 1. The CDR3 length is 16 residues. The CDR3 spells CASSQEGTGGNSPLHF. For the CDR3, the DNA is TGCGCCAGCAGCCAAGAAGGGACAGGGGGCAATTCACCCCTCCACTTT.

This clone appeared a few times. This chain connects TRBV9 to TRBJ1-2; tentatively, D is TRBD1 (6 bases). V was shortened by 3 bases and J by 8 bases, with 23 bases between the two germline ends. CDR1 and CDR2 from the germline V gene are SGDLS and YYNGEE. The length of the CDR3 is 16 residues. The CDR3 reads CASSGLAGAALRGYTF. The CDR3 region has the DNA TGTGCCAGCAGCGGACTAGCGGGGGCGGCCCTCAGGGGCTACACCTTC.

The V call is TRBV6-6, the J call TRBJ1-4; no definite D call. The V end lost 5 bases, the J end lost 3 bases, and 13 bases lay between the germline ends. Germline assignment: CDR1 MNHNY and CDR2 SVGAGI (reference sequence). The CDR3 is made up of 15 amino acids. CDR3 region: CASSPPVGPNEKLFF. The CDR3 DNA sequence: TGTGCCAGCAGTCCTCCGGTCGGTCCTAATGAAAAACTGTTTTTT.

This clone has just one count. V is TRBV5-8 and J is TRBJ1-2; 8 bases match TRBD1. The length of the CDR3 is 14 residues. Germline CDR1 and CDR2: SGHTS and YDEGEE. Trimming took 2 bases from V and 4 from J; bases not matched to a gene: 4. The CDR3 DNA sequence: TGTGCCAGCAGCTTCCCGGACAGGGTCTATGGCTACACCTTC. This encodes CASSFPDRVYGYTF.

This clone was detected only a few times. This sequence joins TRBV11-2 and TRBJ2-1, with TRBD1 identical over 9 bases. V dropped 4 bases and J dropped 6; count of bases not matched to a gene: 4. CDR3 size: 14 residues. Per germline, CDR1 SGHAT and CDR2 FQNNGV. CDR3 protein: CASSSTGQGNEQFF. The CDR3 nucleotides read TGTGCCAGCAGCTCGACGGGACAGGGCAATGAGCAGTTCTTC.

This clone was seen a handful of times. This chain uses TRBV20-1 with TRBJ2-5, with a possible D match to TRBD2 (7 bases). This CDR3 is 10 amino acids long. The germline V and J ends were trimmed by 5 bases and 11 bases, with 12 bases remaining between them. The germline gives CDR1 DFQATT, CDR2 SNEGSKA (reference sequence). CDR3 residues: CSAGGGGQYF. The CDR3 region has the DNA TGCAGTGCTGGAGGGGGGGGACAGTACTTC.

This clone was counted at least ten times. The CDR3: CSVDPQGWEETQYF. The CDR3, as DNA: TGCAGCGTTGATCCACAGGGGTGGGAAGAGACCCAGTACTTC. The chain employs TRBV29-1 and TRBJ2-5; 7 nucleotides match TRBD1. The ends lost 3 bases at V and 3 bases at J; junction bases unmatched: 7. CDR3 size: 14 residues. From germline, CDR1 is SQVTM and CDR2 ANQGSEA.

This clone was counted between two and nine times. At the DNA level, this CDR3 is encoded by other sequences in the same sample as well. This chain uses TRBV7-9 with TRBJ2-7; D gene unclear. Germline V lookup: CDR1 SEHNR, CDR2 FQNEAQ (reference sequence). Deletions cut 5 bases from V and 4 bases from J, with 6 bases between. The CDR3 has 11 amino acids. CDR3 region: CASSRAYEQYF. CDR3 sequence (DNA): TGTGCCAGCAGCCGAGCGTACGAGCAGTACTTC.

This clone was counted between two and nine times. The chain links TRBV19 to TRBJ2-5, with D possibly matching TRBD1 (6 bases). V lost 9 bases, J lost 4 bases, and 18 bases lay in between. CDR3 length equals 14 residues. Germline V gives CDR1 LNHDA, CDR2 SQIVND (reference sequence). CDR3 region: CASADRTHRETQYF. The CDR3 nucleotides are TGTGCCAGCGCCGACAGGACCCACCGAGAGACCCAGTACTTC.

The chain has TRBV28 and TRBJ2-7, with TRBD2 matching 12 bases. Germline trimming cut 4 bases from V and 1 base from J; bases unmatched to any gene: 8. Germline V gene sequence: CDR1 MDHEN, CDR2 SYDVKM. The CDR3 is 17 residues long. The CDR3 region is CASSSETSGGVSYEQYF. For the CDR3, the DNA is TGTGCCAGCAGTTCCGAGACTAGCGGGGGCGTTTCCTACGAGCAGTACTTC.

This clone was seen a few times. The chain has TRBV5-4 and TRBJ2-4, with D possibly matching TRBD2 (5 bases). The CDR3 covers 15 residues. Germline assignment: CDR1 SGHNT and CDR2 YYREEE (reference sequence). Deletions cut 2 bases from V and 8 bases from J, with 17 bases between. CDR3 in DNA: TGTGCCAGCAGCTTCGAGCGGTCCAGAAGTCACATTCAGTACTTC. As protein: CASSFERSRSHIQYF.

This clone was picked up a small number of times. J is TRBJ2-5 and V is TRBV7-9; 7 bases are shared with TRBD2. The junction had 9 bases not matched to a gene; V was cut back by 4 bases and J by 1 base. Germline-derived CDR1 and CDR2 are SEHNR and FQNEAQ (reference sequence). The CDR3 consists of 16 residues. CDR3 sequence (DNA): TGTGCCAGCAGCTCGCCCTCATCGGGGGGCCAAGAGACCCAGTACTTC. Its protein is CASSSPSSGGQETQYF.

The chain links TRBV6-5 to TRBJ2-1, with D uncertain. From germline, CDR1 is MNHEY and CDR2 SVGAGI. The CDR3 is made up of 12 amino acids. V dropped 5 bases and J dropped 9 bases, with 11 bases sitting between them. The CDR3 protein is CASSRHSFEQFF. In nucleotides, the CDR3 is TGTGCCAGCAGTCGACACAGCTTTGAGCAGTTCTTC.

V and J are TRBV11-2 and TRBJ2-5; D possibly corresponds to TRBD2 (5 bases). Germline V gene sequence: CDR1 SGHAT, CDR2 FQNNGV. The CDR3 is 13 amino acids. V was clipped by 3 bases and J by 2 bases, with 7 bases between them. CDR3 loop: CASSFGIQETQYF. CDR3 DNA sequence: TGTGCCAGCAGCTTCGGGATACAAGAGACCCAGTACTTC.

This chain connects TRBV10-3 to TRBJ2-7; tentative D call: TRBD1 (5 bases). Trimming took 5 bases from V and 3 from J, leaving 20 bases between them. This CDR3 has 16 residues. The V gene's germline CDR1 is ENHRY and CDR2 SYGVKD. CDR3 DNA: TGTGCCATCAGTCCCCAGGGAACCCCATGGTACTACGAGCAGTACTTC. Its protein is CAISPQGTPWYYEQYF.

CDR3 amino acids: CASSPTWGANYGYTF. The CDR3 nucleotides are TGTGCCAGCAGCCCGACATGGGGCGCTAACTATGGCTACACCTTC. J is TRBJ1-2 and V is TRBV14; possible D gene TRBD1, 5 bases. Germline-derived CDR1 and CDR2 are SGHDN and FVKESK. This CDR3 contains 15 residues. The V end was cut by 4 bases, the J end by 0 bases, with 12 bases between. The variable domain in full, completed from reference TRBV14 and TRBJ1-2, reads EAGVTQFPSHSVIEKGQTVTLRCDPISGHDNLYWYRRVMGKEIKFLLHFVKESKQDESGMPNNRFLAERTGGTYSTLKVQPAELEDSGVYFCASSPTWGANYGYTFGSGTRLTVV.

The table lists this clone with a few counts. V is TRBV9 and J is TRBJ1-6, with no clear D. This CDR3 contains 16 residues. Trimming pared 4 bases from V and 1 base from J, leaving 12 bases between. Germline CDR1 is SGDLS and CDR2 is YYNGEE. The chain's CDR3 is CASSRRGTSYNSPLHF. The CDR3 nucleotides read TGTGCCAGCAGCCGACGGGGAACATCCTATAATTCACCCCTCCACTTT.